The clone carrying this TCR beta chain was counted only a few times. This sample stems from a study of CD8 T cells in ankylosing spondylitis. This CDR3 comprises 13 residues. The V end lost 7 bases, the J end lost 7 bases, and 16 bases lay between the germline ends. TCRdb itself ran the 5' RACE reads through MiXCR, one entry per CDR3 protein. This sample has around 300,000 distinct CDR3 sequences, with around 21% found just once. This chain connects TRBV12-3 or TRBV12-4 to TRBJ1-1, with D tentatively TRBD1 (5 bases). The receptor comes from a female donor with ankylosing spondylitis or in good health (not recorded which). Input material: blood, either unsorted or a sorted T cell fraction (not recorded which). The CDR3 region has the DNA TGTGCCAGCAACACCGAGGGACTCTTTGAAGCTTTCTTT. Its protein product is CASNTEGLFEAFF.